The 32 T cell receptor delta chains given below trace back to one sample, sequenced in a study of gamma-delta T cells after stem cell transplantation. TCRdb reanalysed the RT-PCR reads via CATT. Among around 5,700 delta-chain clones listed, around 9.6% were seen once. What was sequenced was gamma-delta T cells. The receptors originated from a human donor. It is not recorded whose cells these are; they may come from a transplant donor.

In its sample, this clone was seen a few times. The junction and the germline gene differ at one end; a read error may be behind it. The chain combines TRDV2 with TRDJ1; tentatively, D is TRDD3 (5 bases). Germline values: CDR1 GEAIGNYY, CDR2 EKD. The CDR3 has 15 amino acids. The CDR3 here is CACDTVGTGTDELIF. The CDR3 DNA is TGTGCCTGTGACACCGTTGGGACTGGCACCGATGAACTCATCTTT.

This clone was counted a few times. The translation of this DNA and the TCRdb protein of a much larger clone differ at residue 16, probably owing to a read error; the protein shown here is translated from the DNA. The chain recombines TRDV2 with TRDJ3, with 7 nucleotides matching TRDD3. The CDR3 runs 19 residues. Germline V gene data show CDR1 as GEAIGNYY and CDR2 as EKD. CDR3 sequence: CACDTAGGLVSWDTRRMFF. For the CDR3, the DNA is TGTGCCTGTGACACCGCTGGGGGCTTAGTTTCCTGGGACACCCGACGGATGTTTTTC.

On this clone: A read error is likely here: a far larger clone is one base away. Other DNA sequences in this sample translate to the same CDR3. The gene calls are TRDV2 and TRDJ1; perhaps TRDD3 as D (5 bases). The CDR3 spans 14 residues. V lost 3 bases to trimming and J lost 4 bases, with 14 bases between them. In germline, CDR1 is GEAIGNYY, CDR2 EKD. CDR3 DNA: TGTGCCTGTGACCCGCTACTGGCTCGCGATAAACTCATCTTT. This translates into CACDPLLARDKLIF.

Note on this clone: The TCRdb record carries a much larger clone's protein, which differs from this DNA's translation at residue 9; a read error is the likely cause, and the protein listed here is the DNA translation. The chain combines TRDV2 with TRDJ3; 9 bases line up with TRDD3. Germline lookup yields CDR1 GEAIGNYY and CDR2 EKD. The V and J ends lost 1 base and 2 bases, in that order; junction bases with no gene match: 5. The CDR3 covers 18 residues. CDR3: CACDTILGETWDTRQMFF. DNA of the CDR3: TGTGCCTGTGACACGATACTGGGGGAAACCTGGGACACCCGACAGATGTTTTTC.

The table lists this clone with a few counts. A read error is possible here, since a much larger clone lies one base away. V is TRDV2 and J is TRDJ1; 8 bases agree with TRDD3. Germline CDR1 GEAIGNYY, CDR2 EKD. This CDR3 contains 19 residues. This CDR3 reads CACVGLGAPYPQYTDNLIF. The CDR3 bases are TGTGCCTGTGTAGGACTGGGGGCTCCGTACCCCCAGTACACCGATAACCTCATCTTT.

The sample holds a few counts of this clone. A far larger clone is one base from this, pointing to a likely read error. The chain has TRDV2 and TRDJ1, with 10 bases identical to TRDD3. The germline CDR1 and CDR2 sequences are GEAIGNYY and EKD. The CDR3 extends over 17 amino acids. The J segment lost 0 bases and the V segment lost 3 bases, leaving 9 bases of the junction unmatched. The CDR3 here is CACDPASTGGYTDKLIF. The CDR3 bases are TGTGCCTGTGACCCAGCCAGTACTGGGGGATACACCGATAAACTCATCTTT.

The sample holds a few counts of this clone. Since a much larger clone is just one base distant, this may be a read error. Distinct nucleotide sequences in the sample also encode this CDR3. The rearrangement links TRDV2 to TRDJ1, with 12 bases fitting TRDD3. Germline assignment: CDR1 GEAIGNYY and CDR2 EKD. The junction had 12 bases not matched to a gene; V was cut back by 0 bases and J by 2 bases. The CDR3 runs 19 residues. This CDR3 is CACDTVRLGDTQGTDKLIF. CDR3 nucleotide sequence: TGTGCCTGTGACACCGTTAGACTGGGGGATACCCAGGGTACCGATAAACTCATCTTT.

The chain couples TRDV2 to TRDJ2, with D maybe TRDD3 (6 bases). CDR3 length: 14 amino acids. V lost 4 bases, J lost 6 bases, and 14 bases lay in between. Germline V gives CDR1 GEAIGNYY, CDR2 EKD. Here the CDR3 DNA reads TGTGCCTGTGAAAGCCTTGGGGGTGCAGCACAACTCTTCTTT. Amino acid sequence: CACESLGGAAQLFF.

This clone was detected only a few times. A much larger clone lies a single base off, so this may be a read error. The V call is TRDV2, the J call TRDJ1; TRDD3 aligns across 10 bases. The junction had 8 bases not matched to a gene; V was cut back by 6 bases and J by 2 bases. Germline assignment: CDR1 GEAIGNYY and CDR2 EKD. There are 15 residues in the CDR3. The DNA of the CDR3 is TGTGCCTGTTCTCCAGTACTGGGGGATACCGATAAACTCATCTTT. Encoded protein: CACSPVLGDTDKLIF.

As concerns this clone: It is likely a read error: a sequence one base away is far more abundant. This sequence joins TRDV2 and TRDJ1; D is perhaps TRDD3 (5 bases). Germline CDR1 and CDR2: GEAIGNYY and EKD. Trimming stripped 5 bases from V and 4 bases from J, with 16 bases between. The CDR3 runs to 14 residues. CDR3 sequence: CACGPLLARDKLIF. The CDR3 DNA follows: TGTGCCTGTGGCCCGCTACTGGCCCGCGATAAACTCATCTTT.

As for this clone: The amino acid sequence in TCRdb belongs to a much larger clone and departs from this DNA's translation at residue 8, likely a sequencing read error; the sequence shown is translated from the DNA. The chain combines TRDV2 with TRDJ1; 9 bases line up with TRDD3. The CDR3 is made up of 16 amino acids. Germline CDR1 is GEAIGNYY and CDR2 is EKD. V gave up 3 bases and J gave up 0 bases; unmatched junction bases: 7. This CDR3 is CACDPLGEYDTDKLIF. The DNA for the CDR3 is TGTGCCTGTGACCCACTGGGGGAATACGACACCGATAAACTCATCTTT.

This clone was found a few times. V gene TRDV2 combines with J gene TRDJ3, with D possibly matching TRDD3 (6 bases). V lost 0 bases, J lost 0 bases, and 23 bases lay in between. Germline CDR1 reads GEAIGNYY; CDR2 reads EKD. CDR3 size: 22 residues. For the CDR3, the DNA is TGTGCCTGTGACACCATTGATCCTCCTGGGGACCCTAGCTCCTGGGACACCCGACAGATGTTTTTC. Translating gives CACDTIDPPGDPSSWDTRQMFF.

V usage is TRDV2 and J usage is TRDJ1; tentative D call: TRDD3 (5 bases). V gave up 4 bases and J gave up 0 bases, with 8 bases separating them. Per the germline V gene, CDR1 is GEAIGNYY and CDR2 is EKD. The CDR3 totals 13 residues. CDR3 sequence (DNA): TGTGCCTGTGATAGACTGGACACCGATAAACTCATCTTT. Translation gives CACDRLDTDKLIF.

Judged by abundance, this clone is medium-sized (0.01 to 0.1%). Other DNA sequences in this specimen translate into the identical CDR3. The V and J genes are TRDV2 and TRDJ1; 8 nucleotides agree with TRDD3. CDR1 is GEAIGNYY, CDR2 EKD, per germline. The CDR3 contains 14 residues. Germline trimming cut 1 base from V and 0 bases from J; bases unmatched to any gene: 0. CDR3 bases: TGTGCCTGTGACACTGGGGGATACACCGATAAACTCATCTTT. Protein sequence: CACDTGGYTDKLIF.

To note about this clone: It is likely a read error: a sequence one base away is far more abundant. The sample has other DNA sequences that encode this CDR3 too. The V and J genes are TRDV2 and TRDJ1, with TRDD3 matching 13 bases. CDR3 length: 19 amino acids. The germline gives CDR1 GEAIGNYY, CDR2 EKD. Here the CDR3 DNA reads TGCGCCTGTGACACAATTACTGGGGGATACGCTCCCTACACCGATAAACTCATCTTT. This sequence encodes CACDTITGGYAPYTDKLIF.

The sample holds a few counts of this clone. V and J are TRDV2 and TRDJ1; TRDD3 matches 9 bases. This CDR3 is 19 amino acids long. CDR1 is GEAIGNYY and CDR2 is EKD in the germline V gene. The junction had 17 bases not matched to a gene; V was cut back by 4 bases and J by 0 bases. The CDR3 nucleotides are TGTGCCTGTGAACCACTACTGGGGGAGGGAACACGGTACACCGATAAACTCATCTTT. Its protein is CACEPLLGEGTRYTDKLIF.

This chain joins TRDV1 and TRDJ1; TRDD3 aligns across 7 bases. The CDR3 sequence is 13 residues long. Losses at the gene ends were 1 base for V and 5 bases for J; bases not matched to a gene: 1. Germline V CDR1 and CDR2: TSWWSYY, QGS. The CDR3 protein is CALGERGYDKLIF. DNA for the CDR3: TGTGCTCTTGGGGAACGGGGATATGATAAACTCATCTTT.

A note on this clone: A read error is possible here, since a much larger clone lies one base away. Additional DNA sequences in this sample encode the identical CDR3. The V gene is TRDV1, the J gene TRDJ1; perhaps TRDD3 as D (6 bases). Germline loops: CDR1 TSWWSYY, CDR2 QGS. The CDR3 is 22 amino acids. Trimming stripped 1 base from V and 0 bases from J, with 30 bases between. CDR3 DNA sequence: TGTGCTCTTGGGGAACGACCCAAACGTCTGGGGCCCCGTGGGGATTACACCGATAAACTCATCTTT. Translation: CALGERPKRLGPRGDYTDKLIF.

This clone has more than one count but fewer than ten. This clone may be a read error of a much larger clone one base away. In DNA, the CDR3 is TGTGCCTGTGACACGCTCCCTACGTCCCGGGGGGATACAGCGGCCGATAAACTCATCTTT. This sequence encodes CACDTLPTSRGDTAADKLIF. V is TRDV2 and J is TRDJ1; 9 nucleotides line up with TRDD3. This CDR3 is built from 20 residues. V lost 1 base and J lost 3; bases outside the gene matches: 20. Germline CDR1 is GEAIGNYY and CDR2 is EKD.

This clone was counted a few times. The chain combines TRDV2 with TRDJ1; TRDD3 matches 9 bases. The V segment lost 3 bases and the J segment 3 bases; nucleotides outside the gene matches: 10. CDR1 is GEAIGNYY and CDR2 is EKD in the germline V gene. The CDR3 sequence is 16 residues long. CDR3 protein: CACDPVGDRNADKLIF. CDR3 nucleotides: TGTGCCTGTGACCCTGTGGGGGATAGAAACGCCGATAAACTCATCTTT.

This clone has only a few counts. The DNA is left out, because the CDR3 cannot be placed on it with certainty; the CDR3 is given as TCRdb lists it. This specimen includes other DNA sequences encoding the same CDR3. The chain has TRAV29/DV5 and TRDJ1; TRDD3 reflects the table's D call only, with no check against the DNA. Germline CDR1 and CDR2: NSMFDY and ISSIKDK. The CDR3 sequence runs 23 residues, both termini included. The CDR3: CSVLLCSKPACLGDTIGTDKLIF.

There are a few counts of this clone. This clone may be a read error of a much larger clone one base away. V usage is TRDV2 and J usage is TRDJ1, with D maybe TRDD3 (6 bases). The germline gives CDR1 GEAIGNYY, CDR2 EKD. There are 17 residues in the CDR3. CDR3 sequence reads: CACDTLLTGRHTDKLTF. CDR3 in DNA: TGTGCCTGTGACACACTGCTTACTGGGCGGCACACCGATAAACTCACCTTT.

J is TRDJ1 and V is TRDV2, with 7 positions matching TRDD3. The CDR3 sequence is 14 residues long. The germline gives CDR1 GEAIGNYY, CDR2 EKD. The ends lost 0 bases at V and 6 bases at J; junction bases unmatched: 6. The DNA of the CDR3 is TGTGCCTGTGACACCGATTGGGGGAGGAATAAACTCATCTTT. Translating it yields CACDTDWGRNKLIF.

This clone was recorded a few times. TCRdb and the translated DNA give different amino acids at residue 13; the protein presented here is the one translated from the DNA. This chain uses TRDV2 with TRDJ1, with 10 bases identical to TRDD3. The CDR3 extends over 15 amino acids. CDR1 and CDR2 (germline): GEAIGNYY, EKD. CDR3 residues: CACDGVGDTADKPIF. The CDR3 DNA sequence: TGTGCCTGTGACGGAGTGGGGGATACAGCCGATAAACCCATCTTT.

The chain has TRDV2 and TRDJ1; 12 nucleotides agree with TRDD3. The germline CDR1 and CDR2 sequences are GEAIGNYY and EKD. CDR3 length: 20 amino acids. The trim removed 0 bases at V and 0 bases at J, leaving 13 bases unmatched. DNA of the CDR3: TGTGCCTGTGACACCGTCCCTGGGGGATACGCGGAAGAATACACCGATAAACTCATCTTT. Protein: CACDTVPGGYAEEYTDKLIF.

This chain uses TRDV2 with TRDJ3; 8 positions match TRDD3. The CDR3 spans 18 residues. After removal of 1 base from V and 1 base from J, the junction contained 5 bases not matched to a gene. Germline CDR1 reads GEAIGNYY; CDR2 reads EKD. CDR3 sequence reads: CACDTGGSESWDTRQMFF. For the CDR3, the DNA is TGTGCCTGTGACACTGGGGGATCCGAGTCCTGGGACACCCGACAGATGTTTTTC.

This clone showed up just a few times. The chain links TRDV2 to TRDJ1; 10 bases are a match to TRDD3. In germline, CDR1 is GEAIGNYY, CDR2 EKD. V trimming: 3 bases; J trimming: 2 bases; junction bases outside the gene matches: 14. There are 18 residues in the CDR3. CDR3 in DNA: TGTGCCTGTGACGCTGTTTTACTGGGGGATTTCCAAACCGATAAACTCATCTTT. It translates to CACDAVLLGDFQTDKLIF.

A remark on this clone: This may be a read error, as it is one base from a much larger clone. The chain couples TRDV2 to TRDJ1; 7 bases are a match to TRDD3. This CDR3 has 17 residues. V shed 3 bases, J shed 2 bases, and the junction held 14 bases outside the gene matches. CDR1 is GEAIGNYY, CDR2 EKD, per germline. CDR3 sequence (DNA): TGTGCCTGTGACCTTGTTGGGACTGGGGTATCGACCGATAAACTCATCTTT. Its protein is CACDLVGTGVSTDKLIF.

With regard to this clone: Compared with germline, one end of the junction differs, possibly owing to a read error. This chain uses TRDV2 with TRDJ3, with 8 bases that match TRDD3. CDR3 length equals 22 residues. Germline V CDR1 and CDR2: GEAIGNYY, EKD. The CDR3 protein is CARDLIRTGGRSSSWDTRQMFF. The CDR3 DNA follows: TGTGCCCGTGACCTTATCCGTACTGGGGGCCGAAGCAGCTCTTGGGACACCCGACAGATGTTTTTC.

This clone is classed as medium-sized. The chain employs TRDV2 and TRDJ1; 7 nucleotides match TRDD3. Germline V gene lookup returns CDR1 GEAIGNYY and CDR2 EKD. After removal of 3 bases from V and 0 bases from J, the junction contained 6 bases not matched to a gene. The CDR3 spans 15 residues. The CDR3 nucleotides are TGTGCCTGTGACCCTCTGGGGGTCGACACCGATAAACTCATCTTT. This sequence encodes CACDPLGVDTDKLIF.

On this clone itself: One base away lies a much larger clone, so this may be a sequencing read error. The V gene is TRDV2, the J gene TRDJ1; weak D call: TRDD3 (6 bases). This CDR3 has 17 residues. Germline CDR1 reads GEAIGNYY; CDR2 reads EKD. CDR3 residues: CARDGLPGDQYTDKLIF. The CDR3 DNA reads TGTGCCCGTGATGGACTGCCGGGGGACCAATACACCGATAAACTCATCTTT.

This clone is medium-sized within its sample. The same CDR3 can be traced to other DNA sequences in this sample. This chain uses TRDV2 with TRDJ1; 13 bases agree with TRDD3. CDR3 length equals 17 residues. Germline V gives CDR1 GEAIGNYY, CDR2 EKD. V lost 3 bases and J lost 2; bases outside the gene matches: 8. The DNA of the CDR3 is TGTGCCTGTGACCCCGTACTGGGGGATACGAGAACCGATAAACTCATCTTT. It translates to CACDPVLGDTRTDKLIF.